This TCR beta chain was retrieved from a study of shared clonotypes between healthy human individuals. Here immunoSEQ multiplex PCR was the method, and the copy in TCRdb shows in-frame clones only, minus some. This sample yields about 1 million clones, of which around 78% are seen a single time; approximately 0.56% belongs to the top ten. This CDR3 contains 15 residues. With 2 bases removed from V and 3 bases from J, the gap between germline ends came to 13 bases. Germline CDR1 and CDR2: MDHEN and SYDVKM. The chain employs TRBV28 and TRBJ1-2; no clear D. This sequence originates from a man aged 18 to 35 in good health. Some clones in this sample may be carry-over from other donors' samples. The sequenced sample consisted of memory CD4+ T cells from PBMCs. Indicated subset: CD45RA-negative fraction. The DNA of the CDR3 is TGTGCCAGCAGTTTACCCTACATGAGACACTATGGCTACACCTTC. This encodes CASSLPYMRHYGYTF.